The rows below give T cell receptor beta chains drawn from one sample of a study of vaccination effects on CD4 cells after COVID-19. These receptors are not linked to any known antigen. The method was immunoSEQ multiplex PCR; TCRdb's version includes in-frame clones alone and lacks a portion of them. The table records 30,000 to 35,000 clones, roughly four fifths of them present only once. The specimen was CD4+ T cells from PBMCs cultured without peptide, collected after COVID-19 vaccination. The source of these receptors is a human donor who had a prior SARS-CoV-2 infection. Each CDR3 is given with its conserved first and last residue. Fields, in order: J gene, clone size, V gene, D gene, CDR3 DNA, CDR3 protein. A D gene is named only where the DNA matches it firmly. Where a row states a size, it is once, few, many or the class of an expanded clone; other rows omit it.

>TRBJ1-4|.|TRBV5-1|.
TGCGCCAGCAGCTTGGGAGGGCCGCGGATTGAAAAACTGTTTTTT
CASSLGGPRIEKLFF
>TRBJ2-3|.|TRBV4-3|TRBD2
TGCGCCAGCAGCCTAGGCGGGGGGGACACAGATACGCAGTATTTT
CASSLGGGDTDTQYF
>TRBJ2-1|.|TRBV15|.
TGTGCCACCAGCAGAGGGCTATTTTCGGGGAGAAGGTACAATGAGCAGTTCTTC
CATSRGLFSGRRYNEQFF
>TRBJ2-7|.|TRBV19|TRBD2
TGTGCCAGTAGTATCTCTAGCTACGGGGGGTACGAGCAGTACTTC
CASSISSYGGYEQYF
>TRBJ2-2|.|TRBV18|.
TGTGCCAGCTCAAGGACTGGGGGCGAGCACACCGGGGAGCTGTTTTTT
CASSRTGGEHTGELFF
>TRBJ2-5|.|TRBV7-2|.
TGTGCCAGCAGCTCAAGGGGGGGGGAGACCCAGTACTTC
CASSSRGGETQYF
>TRBJ2-7|.|TRBV7-2|.
TGTGCCAGCAGCTTAGACCTTAGCAGGCCGCTTCTGCTTAAGGACGAGCAGTACTTC
CASSLDLSRPLLLKDEQYF
>TRBJ1-6|.|TRBV4-2|TRBD1
TGTGCCAGCACCCTGACAGGGGATTCACCCCTCCACTTT
CASTLTGDSPLHF
>TRBJ1-5|.|TRBV2|.
TGTGCCAGCAAAAGGGGGGGGAGCAATCAGCCCCAGCATTTT
CASKRGGSNQPQHF
>TRBJ2-1|.|TRBV4-3|.
TGCGCCAGCAGCCAAGAGTACTTCTACAATGAGCAGTTCTTC
CASSQEYFYNEQFF
>TRBJ1-6|once|TRBV4-1|.
TGCGCCAGCAGCCAAGTCCCAGGGGCAGGTTCACCCCTCCACTTT
CASSQVPGAGSPLHF
>TRBJ2-1|.|TRBV11-3|.
TGTGCCAGCAAAATCGACATACGCAATGAGCAGTTCTTC
CASKIDIRNEQFF
>TRBJ2-1|.|TRBV7-6|.
TGTGCCAGCAGCTCAGGGTGGGGCTCCTACAATGAGCAGTTCTTC
CASSSGWGSYNEQFF
>TRBJ2-5|few|TRBV5-8|.
TGTGCCAGCAGCCCAGAGTGGGGGGAGACCCAGTACTTC
CASSPEWGETQYF
>TRBJ2-3|few|TRBV11-2|TRBD1
TGTGCCAGCAGCCCGGGACAGGGGACCACAGATACGCAGTATTTT
CASSPGQGTTDTQYF
>TRBJ2-5|.|TRBV5-1|TRBD2
TGCGCCAGCAGCCTACTCCCGGGACTAGCGGGAGGGACTAGCGGCGAGACCCAGTACTTC
CASSLLPGLAGGTSGETQYF
>TRBJ2-7|.|TRBV19|TRBD2
TGTGCCAGTAGTATCCGGCTAGCGGGCTCCTACGAGCAGTACTTC
CASSIRLAGSYEQYF
>TRBJ2-7|few|TRBV6-1|.
TGTGCCAGCAGTGAAGCCGGGCTCAAATACGAGCAGTACTTC
CASSEAGLKYEQYF
>TRBJ2-5|.|TRBV7-3|TRBD2
TGTGCCAGCAGTCAGACTAGCGGGGGAGGGACCCAGTACTTC
CASSQTSGGGTQYF
>TRBJ1-3|.|TRBV9|TRBD1
TGTGCCAGCAGCGCAGGACAGGGACTCGTCTCTGGAAACACCATATATTTT
CASSAGQGLVSGNTIYF
>TRBJ1-2|.|TRBV27|.
TGTGCCAGCAGTTTAAGCGGGAGGGCGATCGGATATGGCTACACCTTC
CASSLSGRAIGYGYTF
>TRBJ1-1|few|TRBV10-1|.
TGCGCCAGCAGTACAGGGTACACTGAAGCTTTCTTT
CASSTGYTEAFF
>TRBJ2-1|.|TRBV24-1|TRBD2
TGTGCCACCAGTGATGCAACCGGGACTAGCGGAAGCTACAATGAGCAGTTCTTC
CATSDATGTSGSYNEQFF
>TRBJ1-5|.|TRBV15|.
TGTGCCACCAGCAGACGCGGTCGAGGACCCAATCAGCCCCAGCATTTT
CATSRRGRGPNQPQHF
>TRBJ2-7|.|TRBV7-6|TRBD2
TGTGCCAGCAGCTTAGGGGGGGGGTCAACCTACGAGCAGTACTTC
CASSLGGGSTYEQYF